Following are 9 T cell receptor beta chains from one sample sequenced in a study of cytomegalovirus exposure and HLA in healthy donors. 60 Vbeta and 13 Jbeta primers were used in PCR. Method: immunoSEQ multiplex PCR; TCRdb's copy keeps in-frame clones and lacks some. The data hold around 190,000 clones, with 70% to 85% observed a single time. The sequenced material came from PBMCs. The source of these receptors is a woman between 25 and 40 years old in good health and CMV-seropositive.

The chain carries TRBV5-1 and TRBJ2-5; 8 bases map to TRBD1. Germline V gives CDR1 SGHRS, CDR2 YFSETQ. Trimming cost V 4 bases and J 5 bases; bases outside gene matches: 7. This CDR3 comprises 14 residues. The DNA of the CDR3 is TGCGCCAGCAGCGCCCGACAGGGGATGGAGACCCAGTACTTC. Protein: CASSARQGMETQYF.

The DNA of the CDR3 is TGTGCCAGCTCACCATTGGAGGGTTACCGGGCAGATACGCAGTATTTT. Encoded protein: CASSPLEGYRADTQYF. The chain uses TRBV18 and TRBJ2-3, with a weak D call TRBD2 (6 bases). Germline loops: CDR1 KGHSH, CDR2 LQKENI. This CDR3 is 16 amino acids long. Trimming shortened V by 2 bases and J by 4 bases, and 16 bases separated the two germline ends. Drawing the rest from reference TRBV18 and TRBJ2-3, the complete variable domain is NAGVMQNPRHLVRRRGQEARLRCSPMKGHSHVYWYRQLPEEGLKFMVYLQKENIIDESGMPKERFSAEFPKEGPSILRIQQVVRGDSAAYFCASSPLEGYRADTQYFGPGTRLTVL.

This chain links TRBV10-3 with TRBJ2-7; possible D gene TRBD1, 6 bases. CDR1 is ENHRY and CDR2 is SYGVKD in the germline V gene. Trimming left V 10 bases short and J 7 bases short, with 17 bases between. The CDR3 totals 12 residues. The CDR3 reads CATSSTGWEQYF. DNA for the CDR3: TGTGCCACCTCCTCGACAGGTTGGGAGCAGTACTTC.

This chain uses TRBV4-1 with TRBJ1-1; 7 bases fit TRBD1. The trim removed 4 bases at V and 1 base at J, leaving 3 bases unmatched. The CDR3 covers 14 residues. Germline CDR1 MGHRA, CDR2 YSYEKL. CDR3 region: CASSPWTGNTEAFF. CDR3 DNA: TGCGCCAGCAGCCCGTGGACAGGGAACACTGAAGCTTTCTTT.

The chain uses TRBV19 and TRBJ1-1, with D perhaps matching TRBD1 (5 bases). Germline CDR1 LNHDA, CDR2 SQIVND (reference sequence). This CDR3 has 15 amino acids. V was clipped by 6 bases and J by 0 bases, with 14 bases between them. CDR3 sequence (DNA): TGTGCCAGTAGCTCAGACGGGGGATTGAACACTGAAGCTTTCTTT. Amino acid sequence: CASSSDGGLNTEAFF.

This clone was detected only a few times. CDR3 in amino acids: CASCDRADTEAFF. The CDR3, as DNA: TGTGCCAGCTGCGACAGGGCTGACACTGAAGCTTTCTTT. The J gene is TRBJ1-1, the V gene TRBV6-5; TRBD1 matches 7 bases. CDR1 and CDR2 (germline): MNHEY, SVGAGI. The CDR3 loop spans 13 amino acids. V shed 8 bases and J 3 bases; nucleotides not matched to a gene: 6.

The chain is built from TRBV6-5 and TRBJ2-5; 9 bases are a match to TRBD2. The end of the DNA aligns better with TRBJ2-7, so the J call may be wrong. Germline CDR1 MNHEY, CDR2 SVGAGI. The CDR3 runs 15 residues. The CDR3 region has the DNA TGTGCCAGCAGCCCGATAGCGGGAGCCTCCTACGAGCAGTACTTC. As protein: CASSPIAGASYEQYF.

This sequence joins TRBV5-1 and TRBJ2-1, with 10 nucleotides matching TRBD2. The germline V gene has CDR1 SGHRS and CDR2 YFSETQ. The CDR3 is 15 amino acids. CDR3 in DNA: TGCGCGAGCGGAGCGGGAGGGCCCGTCGGGGATGAGCAGTTCTTC. Amino acid sequence: CASGAGGPVGDEQFF.

In this sample, this clone turned up once. V gene TRBV15 combines with J gene TRBJ2-5; a weak D match, TRBD1 (5 bases). V lost 5 bases and J lost 5, with 21 bases in between. The germline V gene encodes CDR1 LNHNV and CDR2 YYDKDF (reference sequence). The CDR3 contains 16 residues. The CDR3 reads CATSGTLGPISETQYF. CDR3 nucleotides: TGTGCCACCAGCGGTACTCTGGGGCCCATTTCTGAGACCCAGTACTTC.